This TCR beta chain is drawn from a study of CD8+CD57+ T cells in acquired aplastic anemia. Overall study findings and caveats: Patients and controls shared about 30 CD8+ CDR3 sequences, which appeared highly expressed in patients and within their immunodominant clones.

Germline lookup yields CDR1 DFQATT and CDR2 SNEGSKA (reference sequence). V gave up 0 bases and J gave up 5 bases, with 7 bases separating them. The CDR3 is 12 amino acids. Genomic DNA, serving as template, underwent TCR beta VDJ and CDR3 profiling. TCRdb recomputed calls from the reads with MiXCR, one row per CDR3 protein. Found here are just over 200,000 distinct CDR3 sequences, 65% of them singletons; the top ten hold around 50%. Details on this clonotype: Its antigen is as yet unknown.

The sequenced patients had an expansion of CD8+CD57+ cells seen by flow cytometry. Patients uniformly had severe acquired aplastic anemia. The sequencing sample was made of sorted CD4+, CD8+, or CD8+CD57+ T cells (not recorded which) from PBMCs. The chain uses TRBV20-1 and TRBJ2-5; no definite D call. The receptor was derived from a human donor with aplastic anemia. The DNA of the CDR3 is TGCAGTGCTAGAGACCTCTGGGAGACCCAGTACTTC. Encoded protein: CSARDLWETQYF.